The 7 T cell receptor beta chains below were found in one sample sequenced in a study of T cells after yellow fever vaccination. MiXCR was run by TCRdb on the 5' RACE reads, yielding one entry per CDR3 protein. This sample has approximately 550,000 distinct CDR3 sequences; 19% occur once, and the top ten carry roughly an eighth. The sample in question was PBMCs, obtained 15 days after the yellow fever booster vaccination. The receptors shown here come from a man aged 25 to 40 who received the YFV17D yellow fever vaccine.

The chain links TRBV20-1 to TRBJ2-1; 8 bases align to TRBD1. Germline V CDR1 and CDR2: DFQATT, SNEGSKA (reference sequence). This CDR3 is 15 amino acids long. V was clipped by 0 bases and J by 3 bases; unmatched bases: 4. The DNA for the CDR3 is TGCAGTGCTAGAGAGACTACAGGGGGCTACAATGAGCAGTTCTTC. Its translation: CSARETTGGYNEQFF.

This clonotype was detected only a few times. The chain joins TRBV7-2 to TRBJ2-3; 10 nucleotides match TRBD2. The CDR3 spans 16 residues. With V trimmed by 4 bases and J by 0 bases, 4 bases remained unmatched. Germline-derived CDR1 and CDR2 are SGHTA and FQGNSA. The CDR3 protein is CASSYLAGVSTDTQYF. DNA of the CDR3: TGTGCCAGCAGCTACCTAGCGGGAGTAAGCACAGATACGCAGTATTTT.

The V and J genes are TRBV12-3 or TRBV12-4 and TRBJ1-6; D is uncertain. The CDR3 has 14 amino acids. Trimming took off 6 bases at V and 5 bases at J, with 11 bases between the two ends. For the CDR3, the DNA is TGTGCCAGCAGCCCCGGGATTCATAATTCACCCCTCCACTTT. Translated: CASSPGIHNSPLHF.

This clonotype was picked up a small number of times. The CDR3 sequence is CAISGGGKRAVEAFF. CDR3 DNA: TGTGCCATCAGTGGCGGAGGTAAGCGCGCTGTTGAAGCTTTCTTT. J is TRBJ1-1 and V is TRBV10-3, with D hard to call. CDR3 length: 15 residues. Trimming took 4 bases from V and 7 from J, leaving 19 bases between them. Per the germline V gene, CDR1 is ENHRY and CDR2 is SYGVKD.

This clonotype was observed a handful of times. The chain has TRBV20-1 and TRBJ1-1; 9 positions agree with TRBD1. In germline, CDR1 is DFQATT, CDR2 SNEGSKA (reference sequence). This CDR3 region has 12 residues. With 7 bases clipped from V and 5 bases from J, the junction kept 5 bases outside the gene matches. CDR3 sequence reads: CSGNRGLTEAFF. For the CDR3, the DNA is TGCAGTGGGAACAGGGGGCTTACTGAAGCTTTCTTT.

This clonotype was observed a few times. The V gene is TRBV3-1, the J gene TRBJ2-1, with 9 bases fitting TRBD2. CDR1 LGHDT and CDR2 YNNKEL come from the germline V gene (reference sequence). Trimming took 6 bases from V and 7 from J; bases not matched to a gene: 7. The CDR3 is made up of 14 amino acids. CDR3 protein: CASRDSGSGNEQFF. DNA for the CDR3: TGTGCCAGCAGGGATAGCGGGAGTGGGAATGAGCAGTTCTTC.

This clonotype came up a few times. The V call is TRBV28, the J call TRBJ1-2, with D possibly TRBD1 on 6 matching bases. Germline V gene data show CDR1 as MDHEN and CDR2 as SYDVKM. Trimming took off 4 bases at V and 7 bases at J, with 7 bases between the two ends. There are 11 residues in the CDR3. Written as DNA, the CDR3 is TGTGCCAGCAGTTGGACAGCTGGCTACACCTTC. It translates to CASSWTAGYTF.